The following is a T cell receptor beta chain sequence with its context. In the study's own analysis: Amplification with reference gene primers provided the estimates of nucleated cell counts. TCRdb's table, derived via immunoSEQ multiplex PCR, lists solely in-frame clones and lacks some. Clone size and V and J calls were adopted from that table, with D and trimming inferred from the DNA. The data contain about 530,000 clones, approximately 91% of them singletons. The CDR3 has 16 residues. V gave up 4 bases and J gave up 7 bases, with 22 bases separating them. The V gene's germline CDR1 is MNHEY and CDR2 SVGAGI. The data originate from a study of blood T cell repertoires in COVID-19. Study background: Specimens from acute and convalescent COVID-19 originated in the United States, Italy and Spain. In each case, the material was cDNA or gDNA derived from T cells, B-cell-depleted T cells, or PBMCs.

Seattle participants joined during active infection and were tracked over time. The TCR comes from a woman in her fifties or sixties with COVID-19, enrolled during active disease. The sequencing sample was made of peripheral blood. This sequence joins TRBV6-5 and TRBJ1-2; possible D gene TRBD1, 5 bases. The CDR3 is CASSSQGRVRASGYTF. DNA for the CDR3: TGTGCCAGCAGTTCCCAGGGCAGGGTTAGAGCTAGTGGCTACACCTTC.